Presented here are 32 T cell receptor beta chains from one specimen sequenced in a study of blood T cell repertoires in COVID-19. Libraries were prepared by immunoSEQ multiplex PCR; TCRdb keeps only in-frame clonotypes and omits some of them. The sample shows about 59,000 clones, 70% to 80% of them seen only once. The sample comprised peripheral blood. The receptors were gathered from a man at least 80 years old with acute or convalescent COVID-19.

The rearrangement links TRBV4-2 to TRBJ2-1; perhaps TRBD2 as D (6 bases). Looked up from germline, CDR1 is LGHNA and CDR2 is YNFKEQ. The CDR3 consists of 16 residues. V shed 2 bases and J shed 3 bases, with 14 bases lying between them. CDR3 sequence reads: CASSQRPTSNYNEQFF. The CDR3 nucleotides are TGTGCCAGCAGCCAAAGACCTACTAGCAACTACAATGAGCAGTTCTTC.

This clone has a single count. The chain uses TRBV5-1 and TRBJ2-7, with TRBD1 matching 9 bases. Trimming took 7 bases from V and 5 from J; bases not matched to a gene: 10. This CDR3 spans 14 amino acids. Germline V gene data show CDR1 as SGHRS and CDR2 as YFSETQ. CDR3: CASGTGTGRNEQYF. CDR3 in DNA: TGCGCCAGCGGTACCGGGACAGGGAGGAACGAGCAGTACTTC.

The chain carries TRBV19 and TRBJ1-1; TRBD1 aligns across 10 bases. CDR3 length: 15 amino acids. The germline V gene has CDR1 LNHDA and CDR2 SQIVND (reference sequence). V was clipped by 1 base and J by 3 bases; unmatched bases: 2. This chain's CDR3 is CASSIGGTGDTEAFF. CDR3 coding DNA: TGTGCCAGTAGTATAGGAGGGACAGGGGACACTGAAGCTTTCTTT.

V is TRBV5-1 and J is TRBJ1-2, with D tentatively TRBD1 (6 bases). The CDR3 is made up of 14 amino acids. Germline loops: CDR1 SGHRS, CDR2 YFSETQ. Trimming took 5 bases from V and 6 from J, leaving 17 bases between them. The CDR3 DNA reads TGCGCCAGCAGTCGGGAGGGGGGTATCGATGGCTACACCTTC. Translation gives CASSREGGIDGYTF.

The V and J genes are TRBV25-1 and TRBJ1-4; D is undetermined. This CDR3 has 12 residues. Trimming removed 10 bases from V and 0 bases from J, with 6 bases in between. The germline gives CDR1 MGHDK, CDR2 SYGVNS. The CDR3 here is CATSATNEKLFF. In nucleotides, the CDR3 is TGTGCCACCTCAGCAACTAATGAAAAACTGTTTTTT.

The CDR3 is CASSPSGRGGETQYF. The CDR3 region has the DNA TGTGCCAGTAGTCCTAGCGGGAGGGGGGGAGAGACCCAGTACTTC. The J gene is TRBJ2-5, the V gene TRBV19; 12 bases align to TRBD2. The germline V gene has CDR1 LNHDA and CDR2 SQIVND (reference sequence). J lost 4 bases, V lost 5 bases, and 5 bases had no gene match. The CDR3 extends over 15 amino acids. Filled out from reference TRBV19 and TRBJ2-5, the complete variable domain reads DGGITQSPKYLFRKEGQNVTLSCEQNLNHDAMYWYRQDPGQGLRLIYYSQIVNDFQKGDIAEGYSVSREKKESFPLTVTSAQKNPTAFYLCASSPSGRGGETQYFGPGTRLLVL.

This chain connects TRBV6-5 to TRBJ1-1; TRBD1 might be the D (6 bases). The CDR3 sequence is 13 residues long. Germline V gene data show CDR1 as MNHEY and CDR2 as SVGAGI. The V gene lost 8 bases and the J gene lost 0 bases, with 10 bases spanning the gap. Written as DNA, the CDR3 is TGTGCCAGCGGACAGTCCATGAACACTGAAGCTTTCTTT. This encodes CASGQSMNTEAFF.

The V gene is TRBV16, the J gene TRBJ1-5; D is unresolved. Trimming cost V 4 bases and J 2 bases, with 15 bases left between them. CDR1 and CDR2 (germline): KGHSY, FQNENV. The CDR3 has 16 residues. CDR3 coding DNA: TGTGCCAGCAGCCCCCCCGGGAAGGAAGGCAATCAGCCCCAGCATTTT. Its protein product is CASSPPGKEGNQPQHF.

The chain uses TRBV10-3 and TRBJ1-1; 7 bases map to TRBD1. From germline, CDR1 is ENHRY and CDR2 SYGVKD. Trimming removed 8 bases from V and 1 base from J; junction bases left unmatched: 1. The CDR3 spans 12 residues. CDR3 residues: CAIGTANTEAFF. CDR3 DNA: TGTGCCATCGGGACAGCGAACACTGAAGCTTTCTTT.

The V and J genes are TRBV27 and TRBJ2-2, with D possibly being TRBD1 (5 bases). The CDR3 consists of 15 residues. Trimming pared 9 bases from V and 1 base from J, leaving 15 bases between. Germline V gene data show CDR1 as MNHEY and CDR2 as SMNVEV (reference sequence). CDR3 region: CASNDSPGNTGELFF. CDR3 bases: TGTGCCAGTAATGACAGTCCAGGGAACACCGGGGAGCTGTTTTTT.

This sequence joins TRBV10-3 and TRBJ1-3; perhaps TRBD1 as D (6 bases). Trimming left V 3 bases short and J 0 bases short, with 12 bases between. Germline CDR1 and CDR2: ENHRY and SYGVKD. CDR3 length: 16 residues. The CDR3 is CAISERRTDSGNTIYF. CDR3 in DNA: TGTGCCATCAGTGAAAGGCGGACAGACTCTGGAAACACCATATATTTT.

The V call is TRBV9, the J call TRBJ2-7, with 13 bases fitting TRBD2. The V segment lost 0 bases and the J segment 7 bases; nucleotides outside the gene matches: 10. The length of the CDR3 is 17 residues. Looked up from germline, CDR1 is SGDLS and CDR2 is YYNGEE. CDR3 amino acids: CASSVEGTSGTLREQYF. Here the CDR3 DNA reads TGTGCCAGCAGCGTAGAAGGGACTAGCGGGACCCTCAGGGAGCAGTACTTC.

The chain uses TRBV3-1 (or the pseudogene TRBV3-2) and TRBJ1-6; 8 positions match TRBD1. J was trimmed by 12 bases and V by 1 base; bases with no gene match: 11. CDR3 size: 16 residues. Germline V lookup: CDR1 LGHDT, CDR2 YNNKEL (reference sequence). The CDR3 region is CASSQAQGVGAKPLHF. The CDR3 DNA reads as TGTGCCAGCAGCCAAGCACAGGGGGTAGGAGCAAAACCCCTCCACTTT.

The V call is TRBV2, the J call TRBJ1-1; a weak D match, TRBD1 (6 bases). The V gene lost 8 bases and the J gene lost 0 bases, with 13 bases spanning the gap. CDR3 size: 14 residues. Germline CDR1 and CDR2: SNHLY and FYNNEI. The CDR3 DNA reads TGTGCCAGCCATCGAGGACAGATGAACACTGAAGCTTTCTTT. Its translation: CASHRGQMNTEAFF.

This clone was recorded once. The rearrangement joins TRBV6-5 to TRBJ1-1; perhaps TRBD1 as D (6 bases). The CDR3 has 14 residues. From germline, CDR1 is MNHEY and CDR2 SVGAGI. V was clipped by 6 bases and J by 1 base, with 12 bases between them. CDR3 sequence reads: CASSPGAENTEAFF. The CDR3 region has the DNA TGTGCCAGCAGCCCAGGGGCTGAGAACACTGAAGCTTTCTTT.

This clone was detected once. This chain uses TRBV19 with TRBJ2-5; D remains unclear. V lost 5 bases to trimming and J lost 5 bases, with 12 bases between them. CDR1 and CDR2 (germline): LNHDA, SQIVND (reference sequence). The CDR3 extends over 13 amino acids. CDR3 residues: CASSVRSAETQYF. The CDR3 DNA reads TGTGCCAGTAGTGTTCGGTCCGCGGAGACCCAGTACTTC.

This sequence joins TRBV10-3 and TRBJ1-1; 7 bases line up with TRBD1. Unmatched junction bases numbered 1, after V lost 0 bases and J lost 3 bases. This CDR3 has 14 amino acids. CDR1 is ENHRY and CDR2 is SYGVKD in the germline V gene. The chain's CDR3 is CAISESGTDTEAFF. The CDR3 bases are TGTGCCATCAGTGAGTCCGGGACAGACACTGAAGCTTTCTTT.

The CDR3 DNA follows: TGTGCCAGTAGTATTGGAACTAGCGGACTCAATGAGCAGTTCTTC. This codes for CASSIGTSGLNEQFF. The chain employs TRBV19 and TRBJ2-1; 8 bases agree with TRBD2. Unmatched junction bases numbered 7, after V lost 3 bases and J lost 6 bases. The CDR3 contains 15 residues. Per the germline V gene, CDR1 is LNHDA and CDR2 is SQIVND (reference sequence).

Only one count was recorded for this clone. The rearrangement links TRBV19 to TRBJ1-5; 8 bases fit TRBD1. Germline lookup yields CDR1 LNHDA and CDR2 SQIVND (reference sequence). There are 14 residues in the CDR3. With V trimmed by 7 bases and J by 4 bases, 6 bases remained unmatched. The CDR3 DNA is TGTGCCAGTATAGACAGGGGAACAAATCAGCCCCAGCATTTT. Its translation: CASIDRGTNQPQHF.

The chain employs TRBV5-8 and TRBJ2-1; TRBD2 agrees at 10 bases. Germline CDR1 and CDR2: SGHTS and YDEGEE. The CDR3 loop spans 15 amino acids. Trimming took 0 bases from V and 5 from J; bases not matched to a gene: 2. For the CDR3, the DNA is TGTGCCAGCAGCTTGGGACTAGCGGGCAACAATGAGCAGTTCTTC. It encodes CASSLGLAGNNEQFF.

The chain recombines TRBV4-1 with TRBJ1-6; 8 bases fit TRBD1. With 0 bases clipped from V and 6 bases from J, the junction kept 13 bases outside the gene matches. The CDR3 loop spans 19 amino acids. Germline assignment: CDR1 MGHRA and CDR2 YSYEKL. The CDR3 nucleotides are TGCGCCAGCAGCCAAGAAGGAACAGGGGGGCAGGGAGGTAATTCACCCCTCCACTTT. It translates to CASSQEGTGGQGGNSPLHF.

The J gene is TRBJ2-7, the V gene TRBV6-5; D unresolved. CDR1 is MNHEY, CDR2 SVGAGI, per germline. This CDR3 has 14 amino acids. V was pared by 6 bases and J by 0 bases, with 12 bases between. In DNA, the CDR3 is TGTGCCAGCAGGGAGACCCGAAACTCCTACGAGCAGTACTTC. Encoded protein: CASRETRNSYEQYF.

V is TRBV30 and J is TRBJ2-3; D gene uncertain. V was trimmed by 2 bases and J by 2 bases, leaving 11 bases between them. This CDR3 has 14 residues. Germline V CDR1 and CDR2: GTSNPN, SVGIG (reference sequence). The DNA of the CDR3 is TGTGCCTGGAGTCTTTGGCGGTTCACAGATACGCAGTATTTT. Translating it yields CAWSLWRFTDTQYF.

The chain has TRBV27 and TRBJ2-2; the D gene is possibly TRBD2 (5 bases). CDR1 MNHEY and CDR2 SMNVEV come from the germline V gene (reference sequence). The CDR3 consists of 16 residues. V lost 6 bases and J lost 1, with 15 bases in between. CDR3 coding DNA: TGTGCCAGCAGCCGGGCCGGGATCAGGAACACCGGGGAGCTGTTTTTT. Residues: CASSRAGIRNTGELFF.

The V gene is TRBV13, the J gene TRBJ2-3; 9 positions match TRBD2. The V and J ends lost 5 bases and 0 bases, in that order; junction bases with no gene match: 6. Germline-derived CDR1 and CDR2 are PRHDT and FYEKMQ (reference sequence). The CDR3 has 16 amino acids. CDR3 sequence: CASSRSGGLSTDTQYF. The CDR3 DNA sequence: TGTGCCAGCAGCCGTAGCGGGGGTTTAAGCACAGATACGCAGTATTTT.

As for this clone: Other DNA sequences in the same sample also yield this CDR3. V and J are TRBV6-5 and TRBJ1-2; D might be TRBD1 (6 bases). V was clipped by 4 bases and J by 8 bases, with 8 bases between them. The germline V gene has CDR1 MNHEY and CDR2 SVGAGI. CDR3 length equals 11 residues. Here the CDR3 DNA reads TGTGCCAGCAGTTCGGGGGGCGGCTACACCTTC. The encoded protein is CASSSGGGYTF.

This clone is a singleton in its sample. CDR3 amino acids: CASSPSTGDVYTF. The CDR3 DNA is TGCGCCAGCAGCCCCTCAACAGGGGACGTATACACCTTC. The V and J genes are TRBV5-1 and TRBJ1-2; TRBD1 matches at 7 bases. Germline CDR1 and CDR2: SGHRS and YFSETQ. With 4 bases clipped from V and 11 bases from J, the junction kept 11 bases outside the gene matches. This CDR3 spans 13 amino acids.

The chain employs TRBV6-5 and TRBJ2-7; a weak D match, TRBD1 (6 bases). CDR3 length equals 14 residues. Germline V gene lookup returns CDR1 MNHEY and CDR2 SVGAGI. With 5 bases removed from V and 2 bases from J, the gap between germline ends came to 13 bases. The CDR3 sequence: CASSRNRDTYEQYF. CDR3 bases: TGTGCCAGCAGTCGAAACCGGGACACCTACGAGCAGTACTTC.

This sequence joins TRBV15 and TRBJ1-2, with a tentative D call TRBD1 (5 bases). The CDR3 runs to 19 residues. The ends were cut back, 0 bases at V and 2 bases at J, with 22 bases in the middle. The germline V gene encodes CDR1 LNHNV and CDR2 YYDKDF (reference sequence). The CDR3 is CATSRDLSQGIMVNYGYTF. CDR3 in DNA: TGTGCCACCAGCAGAGATCTTTCGCAGGGAATAATGGTGAACTATGGCTACACCTTC.

This CDR3 is CASRSTDRETEAFF. CDR3 in DNA: TGTGCCAGTAGATCTACGGACAGGGAAACTGAAGCTTTCTTT. This chain uses TRBV19 with TRBJ1-1; 8 bases agree with TRBD1. Per the germline V gene, CDR1 is LNHDA and CDR2 is SQIVND (reference sequence). The trim removed 6 bases at V and 5 bases at J, leaving 8 bases unmatched. This CDR3 contains 14 residues.

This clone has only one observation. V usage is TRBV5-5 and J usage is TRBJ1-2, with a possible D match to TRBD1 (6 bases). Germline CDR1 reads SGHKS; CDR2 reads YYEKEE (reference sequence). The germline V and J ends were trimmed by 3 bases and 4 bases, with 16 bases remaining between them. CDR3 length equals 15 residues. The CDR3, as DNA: TGTGCCAGCAGCTCCACAGGGAGTTCGGGCTATGGCTACACCTTC. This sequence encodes CASSSTGSSGYGYTF.

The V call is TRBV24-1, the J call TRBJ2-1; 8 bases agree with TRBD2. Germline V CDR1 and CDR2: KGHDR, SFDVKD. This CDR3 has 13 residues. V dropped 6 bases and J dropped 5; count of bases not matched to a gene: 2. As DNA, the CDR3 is TGTGCCACCAGTCGCGGGGGGAACAATGAGCAGTTCTTC. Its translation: CATSRGGNNEQFF.